One and the same sample provided the 7 T cell receptor beta chains below, sequenced in a study of T cell repertoires in aging, cancer and after chemotherapy (dated by TCRdb to the late 2010s). The reads were generated on an Illumina MiSeq. Rearranged TRB sequences spanning V, D and J segments were amplified by multiplex touch-down PCR using a mixed TRB-A/B primer pool. The public reads were run again by TCRdb, first through fastp at Q25 and then through MiXCR, and only productive beta chains were kept. Rows are unified per CDR3 protein, each entry keeping the most common DNA and genes. The sample table shows thousands of distinct CDR3 sequences, and about 28% are seen once. The top ten constitute approximately 6% of the sample. TCR beta rearrangements were amplified from genomic DNA isolated from peripheral blood, not from sorted cells or RNA. The sequencing input was blood. The receptors were gathered from a human donor in good health.

By proportion, this clonotype is medium-sized. The chain carries TRBV6-5 and TRBJ1-1; D unclear. Germline lookup yields CDR1 MNHEY and CDR2 SVGAGI. The V gene lost 2 bases and the J gene lost 6 bases, with 16 bases spanning the gap. The CDR3 length is 15 residues. This CDR3 reads CASSYVIQGGSEAFF. CDR3 DNA sequence: TGTGCCAGCAGTTACGTGATTCAAGGTGGGTCTGAAGCTTTCTTT.

This chain uses TRBV11-2 with TRBJ1-1; D is unresolved. The CDR3 is made up of 16 amino acids. The V end was cut by 4 bases, the J end by 4 bases, with 19 bases between. In germline, CDR1 is SGHAT, CDR2 FQNNGV. The CDR3 loop is CASSYNDHTRSTEAFF. CDR3 nucleotide sequence: TGTGCCAGCAGCTATAACGACCACACTCGAAGCACTGAAGCTTTCTTT.

The V and J genes are TRBV30 and TRBJ2-2; D is undetermined. V was shortened by 2 bases and J by 6 bases, with 4 bases between the two germline ends. Germline lookup yields CDR1 GTSNPN and CDR2 SVGIG (reference sequence). This CDR3 contains 11 residues. The DNA of the CDR3 is TGTGCCTGGAGTCCTCCCGGGGAGCTGTTTTTT. This codes for CAWSPPGELFF.

This chain uses TRBV5-1 with TRBJ2-1; 8 bases are shared with TRBD1. Germline V gene lookup returns CDR1 SGHRS and CDR2 YFSETQ. V lost 5 bases to trimming and J lost 0 bases; unmatched junction nucleotides: 4. The CDR3 loop spans 15 amino acids. The CDR3 here is CASRSQGASYNEQFF. CDR3 nucleotides: TGCGCCAGCAGGTCGCAGGGGGCCTCCTACAATGAGCAGTTCTTC.

This clonotype was observed a few times. The chain links TRBV12-3 or TRBV12-4 to TRBJ1-5; D call uncertain. The CDR3 runs to 14 residues. Deletions cut 3 bases from V and 3 bases from J, with 9 bases between. CDR3 coding DNA: TGTGCCAGCAGTTTGGCGGGAGCCAATCAGCCCCAGCATTTT. Its protein product is CASSLAGANQPQHF.

This clonotype came up a few times. The chain combines TRBV5-5 with TRBJ1-2, with 7 bases lining up with TRBD1. The CDR3 contains 12 residues. V lost 0 bases to trimming and J lost 8 bases; unmatched junction nucleotides: 1. Germline V gene data show CDR1 as SGHKS and CDR2 as YYEKEE (reference sequence). The CDR3 sequence is CASSLAGGGYTF. In DNA, the CDR3 is TGTGCCAGCAGCTTGGCAGGGGGAGGCTACACCTTC. The full variable domain, rest sourced from reference TRBV5-5 and TRBJ1-2, is DAGVTQSPTHLIKTRGQQVTLRCSPISGHKSVSWYQQVLGQGPQFIFQYYEKEERGRGNFPDRFSARQFPNYSSELNVNALLLGDSALYLCASSLAGGGYTFGSGTRLTVV.

The genes are TRBV5-4 and TRBJ2-7, with 10 positions matching TRBD2. V gave up 5 bases and J gave up 0 bases; unmatched junction bases: 5. The CDR3 extends over 15 amino acids. Germline V gene lookup returns CDR1 SGHNT and CDR2 YYREEE (reference sequence). The CDR3 bases are TGTGCCAGCAGACTAGCGGGGACAAGCTCCTACGAGCAGTACTTC. This gives the protein CASRLAGTSSYEQYF.